This record concerns one T cell receptor (beta chain) sequence. CDR3 length: 14 amino acids. Germline V gene sequence: CDR1 SNHLY, CDR2 FYNNEI. V was clipped by 0 bases and J by 2 bases, with 7 bases between them. The data were obtained in a study of cytomegalovirus exposure and HLA in healthy donors. PCR amplification relied on 60 Vbeta primers (plus 13 Jbeta primers). The method was immunoSEQ multiplex PCR; TCRdb's version includes in-frame clones alone and lacks a portion of them. The sample lists about 140,000 clones; over 60% were seen once. The sample comprised PBMCs. The sequence came from a man aged 35 to 55 in good health and CMV-seronegative. The rearrangement uses TRBV2 and TRBJ1-2, with D possibly being TRBD1 (6 bases). The CDR3 sequence is CASSEARGNYGYTF. The DNA for the CDR3 is TGTGCCAGCAGTGAAGCGAGGGGGAACTATGGCTACACCTTC. Supplemented by reference TRBV2 and TRBJ1-2, the full variable domain reads EPEVTQTPSHQVTQMGQEVILRCVPISNHLYFYWYRQILGQKVEFLVSFYNNEISEKSEIFDDQFSVERPDGSNFTLKIRSTKLEDSAMYFCASSEARGNYGYTFGSGTRLTVV.